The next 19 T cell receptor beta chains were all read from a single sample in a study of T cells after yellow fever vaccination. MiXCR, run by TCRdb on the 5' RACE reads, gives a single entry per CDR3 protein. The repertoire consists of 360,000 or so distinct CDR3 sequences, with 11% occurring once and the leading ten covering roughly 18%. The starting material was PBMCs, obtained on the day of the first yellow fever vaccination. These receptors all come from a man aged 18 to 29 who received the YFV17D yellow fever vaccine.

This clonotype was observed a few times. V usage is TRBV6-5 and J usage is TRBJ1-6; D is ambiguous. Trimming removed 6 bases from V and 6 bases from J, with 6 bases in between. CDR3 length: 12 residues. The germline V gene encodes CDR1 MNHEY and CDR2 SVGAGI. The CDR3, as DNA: TGTGCCAGCAGCTGGGGTAATTCACCCCTCCACTTT. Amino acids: CASSWGNSPLHF.

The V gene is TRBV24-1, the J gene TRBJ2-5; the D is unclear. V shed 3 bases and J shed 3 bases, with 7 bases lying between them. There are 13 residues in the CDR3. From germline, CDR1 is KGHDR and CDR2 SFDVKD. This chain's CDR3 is CATSDRREETQYF. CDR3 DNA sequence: TGTGCCACCAGTGATCGCCGAGAAGAGACCCAGTACTTC.

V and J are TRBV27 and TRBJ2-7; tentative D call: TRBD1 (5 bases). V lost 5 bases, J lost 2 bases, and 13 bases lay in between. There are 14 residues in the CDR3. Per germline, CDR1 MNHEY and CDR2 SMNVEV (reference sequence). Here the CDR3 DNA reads TGTGCCAGCAGTCGGTCAGGACACCCCTACGAGCAGTACGTC. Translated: CASSRSGHPYEQYV.

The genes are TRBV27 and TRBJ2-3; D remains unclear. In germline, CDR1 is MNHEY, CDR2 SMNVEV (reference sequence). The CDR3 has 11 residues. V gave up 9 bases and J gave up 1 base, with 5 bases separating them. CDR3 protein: CASRGTDTQYF. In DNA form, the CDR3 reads TGTGCCAGTAGAGGCACAGATACGCAGTATTTT.

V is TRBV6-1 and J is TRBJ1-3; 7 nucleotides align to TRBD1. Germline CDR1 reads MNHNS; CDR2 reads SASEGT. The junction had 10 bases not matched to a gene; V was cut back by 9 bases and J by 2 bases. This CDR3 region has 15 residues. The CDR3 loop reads CASYASTGTGNTIYF. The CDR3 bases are TGTGCCAGTTACGCTTCGACAGGGACTGGAAACACCATATATTTT.

CDR3 residues: CASSQGSQGAYEQYF. DNA for the CDR3: TGCGCCAGCAGCCAGGGGTCGCAGGGGGCCTACGAGCAGTACTTC. The chain is built from TRBV5-1 and TRBJ2-7; 7 nucleotides match TRBD1. The ends lost 4 bases at V and 2 bases at J; junction bases unmatched: 9. The germline CDR1 and CDR2 sequences are SGHRS and YFSETQ. CDR3 length: 15 amino acids.

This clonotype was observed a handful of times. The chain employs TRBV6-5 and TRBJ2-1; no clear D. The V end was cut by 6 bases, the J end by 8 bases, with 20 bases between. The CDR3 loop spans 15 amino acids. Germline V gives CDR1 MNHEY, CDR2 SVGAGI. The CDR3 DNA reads TGTGCCAGCAGAAAGGGATATTCTACCGTCGATGAGCAGTTCTTC. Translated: CASRKGYSTVDEQFF.

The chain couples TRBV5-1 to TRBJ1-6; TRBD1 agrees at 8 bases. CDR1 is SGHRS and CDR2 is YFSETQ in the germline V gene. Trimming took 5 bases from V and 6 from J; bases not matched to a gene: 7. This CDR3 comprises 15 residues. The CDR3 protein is CASSSQGAPNSPLHF. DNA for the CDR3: TGCGCCAGCAGTTCTCAGGGGGCTCCTAATTCACCCCTCCACTTT.

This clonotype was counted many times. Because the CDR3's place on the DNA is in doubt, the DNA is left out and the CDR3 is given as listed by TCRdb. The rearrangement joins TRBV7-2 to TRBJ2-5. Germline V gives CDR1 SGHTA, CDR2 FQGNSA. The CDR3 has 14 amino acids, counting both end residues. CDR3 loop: CASSFLWDDLTQYF.

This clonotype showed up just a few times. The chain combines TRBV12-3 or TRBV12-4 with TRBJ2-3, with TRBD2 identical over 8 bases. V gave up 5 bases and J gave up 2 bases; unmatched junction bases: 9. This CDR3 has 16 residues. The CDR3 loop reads CASSVDSGKYTDTQYF. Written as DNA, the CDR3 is TGTGCCAGCAGTGTTGATAGCGGGAAATACACAGATACGCAGTATTTT.

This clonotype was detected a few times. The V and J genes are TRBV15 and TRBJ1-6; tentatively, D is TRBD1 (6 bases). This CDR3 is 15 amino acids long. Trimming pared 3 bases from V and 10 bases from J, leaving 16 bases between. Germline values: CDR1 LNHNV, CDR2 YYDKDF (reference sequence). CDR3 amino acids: CATSSARGLSSPLHF. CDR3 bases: TGTGCCACCAGCAGCGCTCGGGGGCTCAGCTCACCCCTCCACTTT.

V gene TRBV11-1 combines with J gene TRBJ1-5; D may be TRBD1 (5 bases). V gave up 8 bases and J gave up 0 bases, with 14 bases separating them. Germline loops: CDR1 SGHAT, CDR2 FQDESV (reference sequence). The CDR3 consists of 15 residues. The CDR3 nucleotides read TGTGCCAGCGGCTGGAGGGGCTATAGCAATCAGCCCCAGCATTTT. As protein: CASGWRGYSNQPQHF.

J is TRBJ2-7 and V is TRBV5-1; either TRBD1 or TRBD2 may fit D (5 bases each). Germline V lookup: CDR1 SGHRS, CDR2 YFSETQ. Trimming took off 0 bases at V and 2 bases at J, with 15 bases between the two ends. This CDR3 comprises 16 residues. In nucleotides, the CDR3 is TGCGCCAGCAGCTTGGCCCCGGGGCCCTCCCCCTACGAGCAGTACTTC. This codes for CASSLAPGPSPYEQYF.

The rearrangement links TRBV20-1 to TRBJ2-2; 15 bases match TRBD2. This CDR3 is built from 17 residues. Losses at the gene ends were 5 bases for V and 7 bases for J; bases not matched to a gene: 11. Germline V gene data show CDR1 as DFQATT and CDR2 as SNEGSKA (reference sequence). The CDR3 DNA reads TGCAGTGCTTCTCCGGGGACTAGCGGGGGGTCAGGCGGGGAGCTGTTTTTT. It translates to CSASPGTSGGSGGELFF.

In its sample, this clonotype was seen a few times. The CDR3 region has the DNA TGTGCCAGCAGTTACGATGACGCCGCCAACTATGGCTACACCTTC. Translation: CASSYDDAANYGYTF. This rearrangement joins TRBV6-5 to TRBJ1-2; D call uncertain. The ends were cut back, 2 bases at V and 2 bases at J, with 12 bases in the middle. CDR3 length: 15 amino acids. CDR1 is MNHEY and CDR2 is SVGAGI in the germline V gene.

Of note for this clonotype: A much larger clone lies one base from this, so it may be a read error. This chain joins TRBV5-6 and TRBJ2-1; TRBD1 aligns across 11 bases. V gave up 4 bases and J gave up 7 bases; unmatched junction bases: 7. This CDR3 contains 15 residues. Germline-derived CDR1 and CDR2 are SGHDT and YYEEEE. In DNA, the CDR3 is TGTGCCAGCAGCGGCAGGACAGGGGGCTTGAATGAGCAGTTCTTC. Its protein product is CASSGRTGGLNEQFF.

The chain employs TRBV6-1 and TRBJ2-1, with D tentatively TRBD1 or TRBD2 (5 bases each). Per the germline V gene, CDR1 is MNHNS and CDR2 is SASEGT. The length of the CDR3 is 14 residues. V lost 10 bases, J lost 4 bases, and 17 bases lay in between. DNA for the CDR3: TGTGCCACTTCGGGGCCGGGGTGGTACAATGAGCAGTTCTTC. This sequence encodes CATSGPGWYNEQFF.

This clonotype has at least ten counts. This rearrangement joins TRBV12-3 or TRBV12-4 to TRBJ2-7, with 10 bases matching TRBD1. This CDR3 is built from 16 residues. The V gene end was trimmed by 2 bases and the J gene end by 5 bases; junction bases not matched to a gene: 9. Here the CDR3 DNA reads TGTGCCAGCAGTTTATTCTGGAGCGGGACAGGGGACGAGCAGTACTTC. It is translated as CASSLFWSGTGDEQYF.

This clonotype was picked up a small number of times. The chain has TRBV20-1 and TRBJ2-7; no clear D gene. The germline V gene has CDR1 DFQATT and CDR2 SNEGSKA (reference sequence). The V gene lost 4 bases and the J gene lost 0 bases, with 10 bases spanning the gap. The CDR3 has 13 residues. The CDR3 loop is CSAILENSYEQYF. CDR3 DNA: TGCAGTGCTATTTTAGAGAACTCCTACGAGCAGTACTTC.